This entry describes one T cell receptor (beta chain). The CDR3 length is 16 residues. Trimming took 2 bases from V and 1 from J, leaving 12 bases between them. Looked up from germline, CDR1 is SGHTA and CDR2 is FQGNSA. The data derive from a study of blood T cell repertoires in COVID-19. Study overall: COVID-19 samples, acute and convalescent, were from the United States, Italy and Spain. The analysed material was cDNA or gDNA that came from T cells, B-cell-depleted T cells, or PBMCs.

Original data processing: Counts of nucleated cells, estimated from reference gene primer amplification, were obtained. Only in-frame clones appear in the TCRdb table, and some are missing; sequencing was by immunoSEQ multiplex PCR. The DNA gave D and trimming, while V, J and clone size come from that table. The top ten clones hold approximately 7% of a sample with about 180,000 clones, around 84% of them seen once. The material sequenced was peripheral blood. This TCR was sampled from a middle-aged man with active or convalescent COVID-19. The chain recombines TRBV7-2 with TRBJ2-4; TRBD2 might be the D (5 bases). Here the CDR3 reads CASSLNPVAAKNIQYF. In DNA form, the CDR3 reads TGTGCCAGCAGCTTAAACCCCGTAGCGGCCAAAAACATTCAGTACTTC. Variable domain in full (rest from reference TRBV7-2 and TRBJ2-4): GAGVSQSPSNKVTEKGKDVELRCDPISGHTALYWYRQSLGQGLEFLIYFQGNSAPDKSGLPSDRFSAERTGGSVSTLTIQRTQQEDSAVYLCASSLNPVAAKNIQYFGAGTRLSVL.